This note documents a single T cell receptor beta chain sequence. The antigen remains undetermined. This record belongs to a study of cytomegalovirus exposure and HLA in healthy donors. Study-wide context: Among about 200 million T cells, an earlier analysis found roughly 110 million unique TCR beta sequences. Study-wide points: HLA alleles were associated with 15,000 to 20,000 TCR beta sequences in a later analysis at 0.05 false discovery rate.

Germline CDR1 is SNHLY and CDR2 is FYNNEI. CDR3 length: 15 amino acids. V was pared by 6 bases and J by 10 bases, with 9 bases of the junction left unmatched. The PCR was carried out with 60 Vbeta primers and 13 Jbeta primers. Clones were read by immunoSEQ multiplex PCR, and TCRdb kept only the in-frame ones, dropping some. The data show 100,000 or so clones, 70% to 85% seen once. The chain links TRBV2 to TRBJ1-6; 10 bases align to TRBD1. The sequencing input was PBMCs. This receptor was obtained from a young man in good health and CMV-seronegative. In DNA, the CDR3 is TGTGCCAGCAGGGGGACAGGGGCCTTAAACTCACCCCTCCACTTT. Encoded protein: CASRGTGALNSPLHF.